One sample yielded the 20 T cell receptor beta chains listed below, sequenced in a study of blood T cells in healthy people across ages. For the second PCR, which ran for about 7 to 11 cycles, a sample-barcoded 5' primer and a J-beta primer mix were used. TCRdb re-analysed the 5' RACE reads in MiXCR, keeping a single row per CDR3 protein. The sample shows 1.2 million to 1.5 million distinct CDR3 sequences, approximately 59% of them seen only once. Sequencing input: blood. All receptors derive from a man in his late teens or twenties in good health.

The CDR3 here is CATSDWDREQFF. The CDR3 nucleotides read TGTGCCACCAGTGATTGGGACCGTGAGCAGTTCTTC. The chain recombines TRBV24-1 with TRBJ2-1; either TRBD1 or TRBD2 may supply D (5 bases each). There are 12 residues in the CDR3. Germline CDR1 is KGHDR and CDR2 is SFDVKD. The V end was cut by 2 bases, the J end by 9 bases, with 7 bases between.

This clonotype was counted only a few times. J is TRBJ2-6 and V is TRBV12-3 or TRBV12-4; D uncertain. The CDR3 is 16 residues long. Trimming removed 4 bases from V and 4 bases from J, with 14 bases in between. In DNA, the CDR3 is TGTGCCAGCAGTTCCCGCCCGATACCGGGGGCCAACGTCCTGACTTTC. Translated: CASSSRPIPGANVLTF.

The V and J genes are TRBV6-2 or TRBV6-3 and TRBJ2-1, with 7 bases that match TRBD1. Per germline, CDR1 MNHEY and CDR2 SVGEGT. The CDR3 extends over 12 amino acids. The V segment lost 6 bases and the J segment 12 bases; nucleotides outside the gene matches: 8. Here the CDR3 reads CASRQGSDVQFF. The CDR3 bases are TGTGCCAGCAGACAGGGGTCGGATGTGCAGTTCTTC.

This clonotype has just a few counts. V usage is TRBV13 and J usage is TRBJ2-3; 8 nucleotides align to TRBD2. Germline trimming cut 0 bases from V and 3 bases from J; bases unmatched to any gene: 14. In germline, CDR1 is PRHDT, CDR2 FYEKMQ (reference sequence). This CDR3 contains 19 residues. The CDR3 DNA reads as TGTGCCAGCAGCTTAGGCCTCACTAGCGGACCCAGCAGGACAGATACGCAGTATTTT. It translates to CASSLGLTSGPSRTDTQYF.

CDR3: CSADSPGGSTDTQYF. The CDR3 nucleotides are TGCAGTGCTGACTCCCCTGGCGGGAGCACAGATACGCAGTATTTT. The V call is TRBV20-1, the J call TRBJ2-3; a weak D match, TRBD2 (5 bases). This CDR3 region has 15 residues. CDR1 DFQATT and CDR2 SNEGSKA come from the germline V gene (reference sequence). Trimming pared 5 bases from V and 0 bases from J, leaving 15 bases between.

The chain joins TRBV6-2 or TRBV6-3 to TRBJ2-7; D remains unclear. The CDR3 runs 11 residues. Deletions cut 10 bases from V and 3 bases from J, with 10 bases between. The V gene's germline CDR1 is MNHEY and CDR2 SVGEGT. CDR3 bases: TGTGCCATCAGCGACGACTACGAGCAGTACTTC. Translating it yields CAISDDYEQYF.

V is TRBV3-1 and J is TRBJ2-1; D remains ambiguous. The J call may be mistaken, given a closer DNA end match to TRBJ2-7. Germline loops: CDR1 LGHDT, CDR2 YNNKEL (reference sequence). The CDR3 extends over 15 amino acids. The CDR3 is CASSQLSGAYNEQYF. The DNA of the CDR3 is TGTGCCAGCAGCCAATTATCCGGAGCTTACAATGAGCAGTACTTC.

The V and J genes are TRBV6-2 or TRBV6-3 and TRBJ2-4, with D uncertain. Gene TRBJ2-7 matches the end of the DNA better, so the J call may be wrong. Germline assignment: CDR1 MNHEY and CDR2 SVGEGT. The length of the CDR3 is 11 residues. CDR3 nucleotides: TGTGCCAGCACCCACTTCCACGAGCAGTACTTC. This translates into CASTHFHEQYF.

The V and J genes are TRBV6-2 or TRBV6-3 and TRBJ1-2; D unclear. V gave up 5 bases and J gave up 7 bases, with 14 bases separating them. The CDR3 has 13 amino acids. Germline V gene lookup returns CDR1 MNHEY and CDR2 SVGEGT. CDR3 amino acids: CASSDAALLGYTF. Written as DNA, the CDR3 is TGTGCCAGCAGTGACGCCGCCCTTCTTGGCTACACCTTC.

This clonotype occurred a few times. This chain uses TRBV7-9 with TRBJ2-3, with D possibly being TRBD2 (5 bases). The CDR3 sequence is 14 residues long. The V end lost 0 bases, the J end lost 4 bases, and 8 bases lay between the germline ends. CDR1 SEHNR and CDR2 FQNEAQ come from the germline V gene (reference sequence). CDR3 sequence reads: CASSLALASDTQYF. The CDR3 nucleotides read TGTGCCAGCAGCTTAGCGCTAGCATCAGATACGCAGTATTTT.

The V and J genes are TRBV5-4 and TRBJ2-7; D is possibly TRBD1 (5 bases). Per the germline V gene, CDR1 is SGHNT and CDR2 is YYREEE (reference sequence). V dropped 3 bases and J dropped 2 bases, with 12 bases sitting between them. The CDR3 extends over 14 amino acids. The CDR3 spells CASSSKQAPYEQYF. The CDR3, as DNA: TGTGCCAGCAGCTCCAAACAGGCTCCCTACGAGCAGTACTTC.

V and J are TRBV29-1 and TRBJ2-5, with D maybe TRBD2 (5 bases). Per germline, CDR1 SQVTM and CDR2 ANQGSEA. This CDR3 is built from 10 residues. V dropped 3 bases and J dropped 11 bases, with 10 bases sitting between them. The CDR3 here is CSVDETKQYF. The CDR3 bases are TGCAGCGTTGATGAGACTAAGCAGTACTTC.

This clonotype was seen more than once but under ten times. The V gene is TRBV10-3, the J gene TRBJ2-7; TRBD1 or TRBD2 may be the D gene (6 bases each). The germline CDR1 and CDR2 sequences are ENHRY and SYGVKD. The CDR3 is made up of 16 amino acids. Trimming left V 10 bases short and J 3 bases short, with 25 bases between. This CDR3 reads CATGGGAGNEFYEQYF. In DNA, the CDR3 is TGTGCCACCGGAGGGGGTGCGGGAAATGAGTTCTACGAGCAGTACTTC.

This rearrangement joins TRBV20-1 to TRBJ2-5, with 9 positions matching TRBD2. V was pared by 4 bases and J by 5 bases, with 8 bases of the junction left unmatched. The CDR3 loop spans 14 amino acids. Germline CDR1 and CDR2: DFQATT and SNEGSKA (reference sequence). DNA of the CDR3: TGCAGTGCTACCCTAGCGGGACCTGGGGAGACCCAGTACTTC. This gives the protein CSATLAGPGETQYF.

The table lists this clonotype with a few counts. The rearrangement joins TRBV12-3 or TRBV12-4 to TRBJ1-2; possible D gene TRBD1, 6 bases. The CDR3 runs 13 residues. V lost 3 bases and J lost 6, with 11 bases in between. CDR3 DNA sequence: TGTGCCAGCAGTTTGGGGCCAGGGGATGGCTACACCTTC. Its translation is CASSLGPGDGYTF.

For the CDR3, the DNA is TGTGCCAGCAGCTGGCAGGGGGTGGAGCAGTTCTTC. It translates to CASSWQGVEQFF. This rearrangement joins TRBV11-2 to TRBJ2-1; 7 bases are a match to TRBD1. The CDR3 loop spans 12 amino acids. Losses at the gene ends were 4 bases for V and 10 bases for J; bases not matched to a gene: 4. Germline CDR1 is SGHAT and CDR2 is FQNNGV.

The rearrangement links TRBV4-1 to TRBJ2-3; no definite D call. Per germline, CDR1 MGHRA and CDR2 YSYEKL. CDR3 size: 15 residues. V was pared by 0 bases and J by 0 bases, with 7 bases between. The CDR3 here is CASSQDAQSTDTQYF. In nucleotides, the CDR3 is TGCGCCAGCAGCCAAGATGCGCAGAGCACAGATACGCAGTATTTT.

In its sample, this clonotype was seen once. V is TRBV7-9 and J is TRBJ2-7; 9 bases match TRBD2. The assigned J gene may be wrong: the sequence end matches TRBJ2-5 better. Germline CDR1 and CDR2: SEHNR and FQNEAQ (reference sequence). CDR3 length: 14 amino acids. CDR3 nucleotides: TGTGCCAGCAGTCCCTCTAGCGGGGAAGAGACCCAGTACTTC. Its translation is CASSPSSGEETQYF.

On this clonotype itself: The junction does not match germline at one end; this may be a read error. The rearrangement links TRBV4-1 to TRBJ1-1, with D possibly matching TRBD1 (6 bases). Per germline, CDR1 MGHRA and CDR2 YSYEKL. The CDR3 totals 13 residues. CDR3 sequence reads: CASGQDPTGQAFF. The DNA of the CDR3 is TGCGCCAGCGGCCAAGATCCGACAGGACAAGCTTTCTTT.

This clonotype was seen a few times. The genes are TRBV3-1 and TRBJ2-5; 9 bases line up with TRBD1. With the DNA end fitting TRBJ2-7 better, the J assignment may be wrong. The CDR3 extends over 16 amino acids. Germline V gene sequence: CDR1 LGHDT, CDR2 YNNKEL (reference sequence). CDR3 region: CASSLLPGQGFYEQYF. The DNA for the CDR3 is TGTGCCAGCAGCCTACTACCGGGACAGGGATTCTACGAGCAGTACTTC.